What follows are 30 T cell receptor beta chains derived from one specimen sequenced in a study of siplizumab effects on memory and regulatory T cells. The method was immunoSEQ multiplex PCR; TCRdb's version includes in-frame clones alone and lacks a portion of them. Found here are some 80,000 clones, 85% to 95% of them singletons; the top ten hold about 18%. Sequencing was done on a sample of CD8+ T cells sorted from blood. These receptors were taken from a human donor in good health.

V and J are TRBV11-2 and TRBJ2-7, with 10 bases fitting TRBD1. V shed 4 bases, J shed 5 bases, and the junction held 8 bases outside the gene matches. From germline, CDR1 is SGHAT and CDR2 FQNNGV. The CDR3 runs 15 residues. The CDR3 nucleotides are TGTGCCAGCAGCTCCCTAGGGGACAGGGGCCACGAGCAGTACTTC. It encodes CASSSLGDRGHEQYF.

CDR3 residues: CASSSIRGPSTEAFF. In DNA, the CDR3 is TGTGCCAGCAGTTCAATCCGGGGGCCTAGCACTGAAGCTTTCTTT. The V and J genes are TRBV25-1 and TRBJ1-1; perhaps TRBD1 as D (6 bases). V was pared by 5 bases and J by 4 bases, with 17 bases between. The CDR3 consists of 15 residues. The V gene's germline CDR1 is MGHDK and CDR2 SYGVNS. The entire variable domain, with the rest obtained from reference TRBV25-1 and TRBJ1-1, is as follows: EADIYQTPRYLVIGTGKKITLECSQTMGHDKMYWYQQDPGMELHLIHYSYGVNSTEKGDLSSESTVSRIRTEHFPLTLESARPSHTSQYLCASSSIRGPSTEAFFGQGTRLTVV.

The rearrangement links TRBV19 to TRBJ2-7; the D gene is possibly TRBD2 (5 bases). The germline CDR1 and CDR2 sequences are LNHDA and SQIVND (reference sequence). This CDR3 is built from 16 residues. The V end was cut by 3 bases, the J end by 1 base, with 16 bases between. CDR3 amino acids: CASSIGLSRRSYEQYF. In DNA form, the CDR3 reads TGTGCCAGTAGTATCGGCCTCTCCAGGAGGTCCTACGAGCAGTACTTC.

This clone is a singleton in its sample. The chain couples TRBV2 to TRBJ2-3, with D possibly matching TRBD1 (5 bases). This CDR3 comprises 15 residues. V gave up 10 bases and J gave up 3 bases, with 20 bases separating them. CDR1 and CDR2 (germline): SNHLY, FYNNEI. CDR3 sequence: CANQHSDKGTDTQYF. In DNA, the CDR3 is TGTGCCAACCAGCATTCGGACAAGGGGACAGATACGCAGTATTTT.

The chain has TRBV6-5 and TRBJ1-5; TRBD1 agrees at 8 bases. J gave up 7 bases and V 7 bases, and 9 bases lay outside the gene matches. The germline V gene has CDR1 MNHEY and CDR2 SVGAGI. The CDR3 is made up of 14 amino acids. The CDR3 region is CASTPQGVNQPQHF. CDR3 sequence (DNA): TGTGCCAGCACACCACAGGGGGTAAACCAGCCCCAGCATTTT.

V usage is TRBV6-1 and J usage is TRBJ2-3; 8 bases agree with TRBD1. The CDR3 sequence is 14 residues long. Looked up from germline, CDR1 is MNHNS and CDR2 is SASEGT. J was trimmed by 5 bases and V by 7 bases; bases with no gene match: 8. The CDR3 DNA sequence: TGTGCCAGCACCCCGGACAGGGTTAAAGATACGCAGTATTTT. This translates into CASTPDRVKDTQYF.

V is TRBV2 and J is TRBJ2-7, with 9 nucleotides matching TRBD2. This CDR3 is 15 amino acids long. Looked up from germline, CDR1 is SNHLY and CDR2 is FYNNEI. V shed 3 bases and J 3 bases; nucleotides not matched to a gene: 6. CDR3 bases: TGTGCCAGCAGTGAGGTGTCTAGCGGGATCTACGAGCAGTACTTC. Translation gives CASSEVSSGIYEQYF.

V and J are TRBV7-2 and TRBJ2-7; TRBD1 matches 8 bases. The CDR3 extends over 14 amino acids. CDR1 is SGHTA, CDR2 FQGNSA, per germline. Trimming removed 5 bases from V and 2 bases from J; junction bases left unmatched: 5. The CDR3 region has the DNA TGTGCCAGCAGCCCCGGGACAGGACCCTACGAGCAGTACTTC. Amino acids: CASSPGTGPYEQYF.

The chain carries TRBV9 and TRBJ2-7, with 8 bases matching TRBD1. Trimming cost V 3 bases and J 2 bases; bases outside gene matches: 7. The germline V gene has CDR1 SGDLS and CDR2 YYNGEE. The CDR3 contains 15 residues. Here the CDR3 DNA reads TGTGCCAGCAGCGCCGGACAGGGTGTAGCCTACGAGCAGTACTTC. It codes for CASSAGQGVAYEQYF.

V is TRBV4-2 and J is TRBJ2-5; tentatively, D is TRBD2 (6 bases). V lost 3 bases to trimming and J lost 2 bases, with 13 bases between them. CDR1 and CDR2 from the germline V gene are LGHNA and YNFKEQ. The CDR3 consists of 15 residues. The CDR3 loop is CASSQSLAVQETQYF. The CDR3 coding sequence is TGTGCCAGCAGCCAGTCATTAGCGGTGCAAGAGACCCAGTACTTC.

The J gene is TRBJ1-1, the V gene TRBV7-3; perhaps TRBD1 as D (5 bases). The CDR3 sequence is 15 residues long. From germline, CDR1 is SGHTA and CDR2 FQGTGA. V was cut by 1 base and J by 4 bases, with 13 bases left in between. The CDR3 sequence is CASSLSSQGLTEAFF. CDR3 bases: TGTGCCAGCAGCTTAAGTAGTCAGGGACTCACTGAAGCTTTCTTT.

V is TRBV7-3 and J is TRBJ2-2; tentatively, D is TRBD2 (5 bases). The CDR3 is made up of 14 amino acids. The V gene lost 3 bases and the J gene lost 2 bases, with 7 bases spanning the gap. Germline lookup yields CDR1 SGHTA and CDR2 FQGTGA. The CDR3: CASSFGVNTGELFF. Here the CDR3 DNA reads TGTGCCAGCAGCTTCGGGGTTAACACCGGGGAGCTGTTTTTT.

This clone occurred once. This rearrangement joins TRBV7-9 to TRBJ2-1, with 8 bases lining up with TRBD2. The germline V gene has CDR1 SEHNR and CDR2 FQNEAQ (reference sequence). Trimming removed 9 bases from V and 3 bases from J; junction bases left unmatched: 4. This CDR3 spans 13 amino acids. CDR3 DNA sequence: TGTGCCAGTCTAGCGGGTGGCTACAATGAGCAGTTCTTC. Its protein product is CASLAGGYNEQFF.

The CDR3 loop is CASSLGWTGNTEAFF. In DNA, the CDR3 is TGTGCCAGCAGCTTGGGTTGGACAGGGAACACTGAAGCTTTCTTT. The chain joins TRBV5-5 to TRBJ1-1, with 7 nucleotides matching TRBD1. CDR3 length equals 15 residues. J gave up 1 base and V 0 bases, and 3 bases lay outside the gene matches. Germline loops: CDR1 SGHKS, CDR2 YYEKEE (reference sequence).

A single count supports this clone. This chain uses TRBV28 with TRBJ1-1, with a tentative D call TRBD1 (5 bases). The CDR3 covers 17 residues. Trimming cost V 3 bases and J 0 bases, with 17 bases left between them. Germline CDR1 is MDHEN and CDR2 is SYDVKM. This CDR3 reads CASSFLGEGNMNTEAFF. The CDR3 region has the DNA TGTGCCAGCAGTTTCTTGGGGGAGGGGAATATGAACACTGAAGCTTTCTTT.

This clone was counted once. This chain joins TRBV9 and TRBJ2-1, with a tentative D call TRBD2 (6 bases). Germline lookup yields CDR1 SGDLS and CDR2 YYNGEE. The germline V and J ends were trimmed by 2 bases and 10 bases, with 13 bases remaining between them. This CDR3 contains 13 residues. CDR3 protein: CASSVTSSYEQFF. CDR3 bases: TGTGCCAGCAGCGTGACTAGTTCTTACGAGCAGTTCTTC.

The V call is TRBV6-5, the J call TRBJ2-2, with D perhaps TRBD2 (6 bases). V lost 7 bases, J lost 12 bases, and 18 bases lay in between. Per germline, CDR1 MNHEY and CDR2 SVGAGI. The CDR3 consists of 13 residues. This CDR3 reads CASKLIEGGQLFF. The CDR3, as DNA: TGTGCCAGCAAATTGATTGAAGGAGGGCAGCTGTTTTTT.

The chain carries TRBV7-9 and TRBJ2-5, with 10 bases lining up with TRBD1. The CDR3 contains 15 residues. Trimming at V came to 7 bases and at J to 5 bases, leaving 10 bases not matched to a gene. Per the germline V gene, CDR1 is SEHNR and CDR2 is FQNEAQ (reference sequence). This CDR3 is CASTDDRGRRETQYF. Here the CDR3 DNA reads TGTGCCAGCACCGACGACAGGGGGCGGAGGGAGACCCAGTACTTC.

This chain links TRBV2 with TRBJ2-7; D is unclear. Trimming pared 2 bases from V and 6 bases from J, leaving 14 bases between. In germline, CDR1 is SNHLY, CDR2 FYNNEI. The CDR3 extends over 14 amino acids. The CDR3 protein is CASSEWEGVAEQYF. CDR3 bases: TGTGCCAGCAGTGAATGGGAAGGTGTGGCCGAGCAGTACTTC.

The chain has TRBV19 and TRBJ2-7; 12 nucleotides agree with TRBD1. This CDR3 is built from 15 residues. Germline-derived CDR1 and CDR2 are LNHDA and SQIVND (reference sequence). J gave up 3 bases and V 6 bases, and 6 bases lay outside the gene matches. In nucleotides, the CDR3 is TGTGCCAGTAGCACGGGGACAGGGGGCTTCTACGAGCAGTACTTC. Protein: CASSTGTGGFYEQYF.

The chain links TRBV7-9 to TRBJ1-5; D remains ambiguous. V lost 1 base, J lost 5 bases, and 6 bases lay in between. The length of the CDR3 is 13 residues. Per germline, CDR1 SEHNR and CDR2 FQNEAQ (reference sequence). As DNA, the CDR3 is TGTGCCAGCAGCTTAGGAGGTGATCAGCCCCAGCATTTT. Translating gives CASSLGGDQPQHF.

The rearrangement links TRBV25-1 to TRBJ2-1; D gene ambiguous. The CDR3 contains 13 residues. CDR1 is MGHDK and CDR2 is SYGVNS in the germline V gene. With 3 bases removed from V and 4 bases from J, the gap between germline ends came to 7 bases. The CDR3 loop is CASSDEMYNEQFF. DNA for the CDR3: TGTGCCAGCAGTGATGAAATGTACAATGAGCAGTTCTTC.

The rearrangement links TRBV4-1 to TRBJ2-2, with TRBD2 as a possible D gene (6 bases). Germline V gene data show CDR1 as MGHRA and CDR2 as YSYEKL. The CDR3 is 14 amino acids. V lost 5 bases, J lost 2 bases, and 9 bases lay in between. CDR3 protein: CASSTAGNTGELFF. CDR3 nucleotide sequence: TGCGCCAGCAGCACCGCGGGAAACACCGGGGAGCTGTTTTTT.

V is TRBV15 and J is TRBJ1-3; D call uncertain. The V end was cut by 0 bases, the J end by 4 bases, with 7 bases between. CDR3 length: 14 residues. CDR1 and CDR2 from the germline V gene are LNHNV and YYDKDF (reference sequence). The CDR3 loop is CATSREGSGNTIYF. Here the CDR3 DNA reads TGTGCCACCAGCAGAGAAGGGTCCGGAAACACCATATATTTT.

The chain links TRBV9 to TRBJ2-7; either TRBD1 or TRBD2 may supply D (6 bases each). V lost 0 bases, J lost 3 bases, and 10 bases lay in between. Germline assignment: CDR1 SGDLS and CDR2 YYNGEE. This CDR3 has 14 amino acids. In nucleotides, the CDR3 is TGTGCCAGCAGCGTAGCCGAGGGGGGCTACGAGCAGTACTTC. Translation: CASSVAEGGYEQYF.

The chain joins TRBV9 to TRBJ2-1, with 8 nucleotides matching TRBD2. The CDR3 runs 15 residues. The germline CDR1 and CDR2 sequences are SGDLS and YYNGEE. Losses at the gene ends were 0 bases for V and 4 bases for J; bases not matched to a gene: 3. This chain's CDR3 is CASSVVSGGYNEQFF. The DNA for the CDR3 is TGTGCCAGCAGCGTAGTGTCGGGAGGGTACAATGAGCAGTTCTTC.

The chain has TRBV4-1 and TRBJ2-7; TRBD1 matches at 7 bases. CDR3 length: 15 amino acids. With 0 bases clipped from V and 4 bases from J, the junction kept 6 bases outside the gene matches. CDR1 is MGHRA, CDR2 YSYEKL, per germline. DNA of the CDR3: TGCGCCAGCAGCCAAGACCAGGGACAGCCGTACGAGCAGTACTTC. Its protein product is CASSQDQGQPYEQYF.

The chain couples TRBV15 to TRBJ1-3; the D is unclear. Looked up from germline, CDR1 is LNHNV and CDR2 is YYDKDF (reference sequence). This CDR3 is built from 15 residues. V lost 8 bases and J lost 1, with 15 bases in between. The DNA of the CDR3 is TGTGCCACCGGCGGAAGTGCGGTGTCTGGAAACACCATATATTTT. Protein: CATGGSAVSGNTIYF.

The rearrangement joins TRBV5-4 to TRBJ2-2, with a weak D call TRBD2 (6 bases). V lost 5 bases and J lost 3, with 14 bases in between. Per germline, CDR1 SGHNT and CDR2 YYREEE (reference sequence). The length of the CDR3 is 15 residues. The CDR3 sequence is CASRGGPGDTGELFF. The CDR3 nucleotides are TGTGCCAGCAGGGGGGGACCGGGGGACACCGGGGAGCTGTTTTTT.

The gene calls are TRBV19 and TRBJ1-3; D is possibly TRBD1 (5 bases). CDR1 LNHDA and CDR2 SQIVND come from the germline V gene (reference sequence). The CDR3 extends over 15 amino acids. V lost 7 bases to trimming and J lost 9 bases, with 22 bases between them. Here the CDR3 reads CASNPTGTVYATIYF. The DNA for the CDR3 is TGTGCCAGTAACCCCACCGGGACTGTATACGCCACCATATATTTT.